The 16 T cell receptor beta chains below were found in one sample sequenced in a study of blood T cell repertoires in COVID-19. Clones were sequenced by immunoSEQ multiplex PCR, and TCRdb holds only the in-frame ones, with some missing. Among about 68,000 clones listed, 75% to 90% were seen once. The source material was peripheral blood. Receptor source: a man aged 50-59 years with acute or convalescent COVID-19.

This clone has more than one count but fewer than ten. CDR3 in amino acids: CASSFEQGTQETQYF. As DNA, the CDR3 is TGTGCCAGCAGCTTTGAACAGGGGACACAAGAGACCCAGTACTTC. The chain carries TRBV7-9 and TRBJ2-5; 7 bases align to TRBD1. The trim removed 3 bases at V and 2 bases at J, leaving 6 bases unmatched. CDR3 length: 15 amino acids. CDR1 and CDR2 from the germline V gene are SEHNR and FQNEAQ (reference sequence).

This chain uses TRBV28 with TRBJ1-4, with D possibly matching TRBD1 (5 bases). Trimming shortened V by 5 bases and J by 2 bases, and 12 bases separated the two germline ends. The length of the CDR3 is 15 residues. Germline-derived CDR1 and CDR2 are MDHEN and SYDVKM. The CDR3 nucleotides read TGTGCCAGCAGTAGCTCAGGGTCGACTAATGAAAAACTGTTTTTT. This codes for CASSSSGSTNEKLFF. Together with reference TRBV28 and TRBJ1-4, the CDR3 gives the full variable domain: DVKVTQSSRYLVKRTGEKVFLECVQDMDHENMFWYRQDPGLGLRLIYFSYDVKMKEKGDIPEGYSVSREKKERFSLILESASTNQTSMYLCASSSSGSTNEKLFFGSGTQLSVL.

The gene calls are TRBV24-1 and TRBJ2-3, with TRBD2 identical over 11 bases. This CDR3 spans 15 amino acids. Germline CDR1 and CDR2: KGHDR and SFDVKD. With V trimmed by 4 bases and J by 2 bases, 1 base remained unmatched. CDR3 nucleotides: TGTGCCACCAGTGAACTAGCGGGAGACACAGATACGCAGTATTTT. It translates to CATSELAGDTDTQYF.

V gene TRBV6-5 combines with J gene TRBJ1-1; 8 nucleotides match TRBD1. The CDR3 extends over 15 amino acids. The germline CDR1 and CDR2 sequences are MNHEY and SVGAGI. J lost 2 bases, V lost 6 bases, and 8 bases had no gene match. The CDR3: CASRQSDRDNTEAFF. The DNA of the CDR3 is TGTGCCAGCAGGCAATCGGACAGGGATAACACTGAAGCTTTCTTT.

The V and J genes are TRBV15 and TRBJ2-1, with D possibly being TRBD2 (5 bases). The CDR3 is 13 residues long. Deletions cut 6 bases from V and 4 bases from J, with 10 bases between. Germline V gives CDR1 LNHNV, CDR2 YYDKDF (reference sequence). The CDR3 nucleotides are TGTGCCACCAGTGAGTGGGAGTACAATGAGCAGTTCTTC. Its translation is CATSEWEYNEQFF.

The gene calls are TRBV30 and TRBJ1-5; 7 bases match TRBD1. Germline loops: CDR1 GTSNPN, CDR2 SVGIG (reference sequence). J was trimmed by 5 bases and V by 1 base; bases with no gene match: 5. The CDR3 has 14 residues. CDR3 in DNA: TGTGCCTGGAGTGAGAGGGACAGCTATCAGCCCCAGCATTTT. This sequence encodes CAWSERDSYQPQHF. Complete variable domain (other parts from reference TRBV30 and TRBJ1-5): SQTIHQWPATLVQPVGSPLSLECTVEGTSNPNLYWYRQAAGRGLQLLFYSVGIGQISSEVPQNLSASRPQDRQFILSSKKLLLSDSGFYLCAWSERDSYQPQHFGDGTRLSIL.

A single count supports this clone. This chain joins TRBV28 and TRBJ2-7; D is unresolved. From germline, CDR1 is MDHEN and CDR2 SYDVKM. Trimming removed 5 bases at V and 0 bases at J, with 5 bases between. The CDR3 loop spans 12 amino acids. CDR3: CASSLISYEQYF. The CDR3 nucleotides read TGTGCCAGCAGTCTAATCTCCTACGAGCAGTACTTC.

The chain employs TRBV28 and TRBJ1-2; 7 positions agree with TRBD1. V shed 6 bases, J shed 2 bases, and the junction held 3 bases outside the gene matches. CDR3 length equals 13 residues. The germline V gene encodes CDR1 MDHEN and CDR2 SYDVKM. CDR3 nucleotides: TGTGCCAGCAGGGCGGGACAGAACTATGGCTACACCTTC. Translated, it gives CASRAGQNYGYTF.

The rearrangement uses TRBV19 and TRBJ1-4; D is unclear. The germline CDR1 and CDR2 sequences are LNHDA and SQIVND (reference sequence). The CDR3 is 14 amino acids. The V and J ends lost 3 bases and 12 bases respectively, with 17 bases between them. In DNA, the CDR3 is TGTGCCAGTAGTATGCATGGAGCCCCGGCGGAACTGTTTTTT. Translating it yields CASSMHGAPAELFF.

The chain couples TRBV7-3 to TRBJ2-2, with 12 bases fitting TRBD2. Germline lookup yields CDR1 SGHTA and CDR2 FQGTGA. The CDR3 consists of 15 residues. V gave up 4 bases and J gave up 6 bases; unmatched junction bases: 3. The CDR3 loop reads CASSSLAGGPGELFF. The CDR3 coding sequence is TGTGCCAGCAGCTCCCTAGCGGGAGGGCCCGGGGAGCTGTTTTTT.

The chain couples TRBV11-3 to TRBJ2-2, with no clear D. V lost 1 base and J 4 bases, leaving 10 bases between the germline ends. The CDR3 length is 15 residues. CDR1 and CDR2 from the germline V gene are SGHNT and YENEEA. CDR3 DNA: TGTGCCAGCAGCTTAGTGGTAGTTAGCACCGGGGAGCTGTTTTTT. Translated, it gives CASSLVVVSTGELFF.

This clone is a singleton in its sample. V gene TRBV19 combines with J gene TRBJ1-1; the D gene is possibly TRBD1 (6 bases). Germline CDR1 is LNHDA and CDR2 is SQIVND (reference sequence). Trimming stripped 6 bases from V and 0 bases from J, with 14 bases between. This CDR3 contains 15 residues. The CDR3 here is CASRPLTGLNTEAFF. CDR3 coding DNA: TGTGCCAGTAGACCTTTGACAGGACTGAACACTGAAGCTTTCTTT.

The genes are TRBV9 and TRBJ2-2; D perhaps matches TRBD2 (6 bases). Germline V gene lookup returns CDR1 SGDLS and CDR2 YYNGEE. The CDR3 contains 15 residues. The V end was cut by 2 bases, the J end by 2 bases, with 10 bases between. CDR3: CASSVEDYNTGELFF. The CDR3 DNA sequence: TGTGCCAGCAGCGTCGAGGACTACAACACCGGGGAGCTGTTTTTT.

J is TRBJ2-2 and V is TRBV27, with 8 bases fitting TRBD2. The CDR3 has 16 residues. Germline V gene lookup returns CDR1 MNHEY and CDR2 SMNVEV (reference sequence). With 4 bases clipped from V and 0 bases from J, the junction kept 4 bases outside the gene matches. The CDR3: CASSSPGLANTGELFF. The CDR3 DNA reads TGTGCCAGCAGTTCTCCGGGACTAGCGAACACCGGGGAGCTGTTTTTT.

The sample holds one count of this clone. The chain is built from TRBV7-9 and TRBJ1-3; a possible D gene is TRBD1 (5 bases). V lost 5 bases, J lost 0 bases, and 11 bases lay in between. Looked up from germline, CDR1 is SEHNR and CDR2 is FQNEAQ (reference sequence). The CDR3 extends over 15 amino acids. Here the CDR3 DNA reads TGTGCCAGCAGCCCTCAGGGCCACTCTGGAAACACCATATATTTT. As protein: CASSPQGHSGNTIYF.

The CDR3: CASSYSGGWTNSPLHF. The CDR3 DNA reads as TGTGCCAGCAGTTACTCGGGGGGGTGGACAAATTCACCCCTCCACTTT. The chain uses TRBV6-5 and TRBJ1-6, with D possibly being TRBD1 (5 bases). Per the germline V gene, CDR1 is MNHEY and CDR2 is SVGAGI. The CDR3 has 16 residues. The V end was cut by 0 bases, the J end by 7 bases, with 13 bases between.